This T cell receptor (beta chain) appears in the sequencing data of a study of blood T cell repertoires in COVID-19. At the level of the study: The samples span acute and convalescent COVID-19 from the United States, Italy and Spain.

Germline V gene sequence: CDR1 SGHVS, CDR2 FNYEAQ. Trimming cost V 1 base and J 12 bases; bases outside gene matches: 14. The CDR3 covers 16 residues. This table comes from immunoSEQ multiplex PCR, and its TCRdb copy is limited to in-frame clones, with some not included. The sample yields approximately 130,000 clones, 84% seen once. The clonotype originates from a human donor in a cohort sampled during active COVID-19. This chain uses TRBV7-6 with TRBJ2-3, with TRBD2 identical over 9 bases. The material sequenced was peripheral blood. The CDR3 loop reads CASSLVQRGAAQGQYF. In DNA, the CDR3 is TGTGCCAGCAGCTTAGTGCAGCGGGGGGCCGCCCAAGGACAGTATTTT.